A selection of T cell receptor beta chains follows, all from one sample in a study of blood T cell repertoires in COVID-19. TCRdb keeps only in-frame clones here, not all; method: immunoSEQ multiplex PCR. The sample contains roughly 200,000 clones, 88% of which appear only once. Source material: peripheral blood. These receptors were collected from a young man with active or convalescent COVID-19. Each CDR3 is given with its conserved first and last residue. The order of the fields is V gene, D gene, J gene, clone size, CDR3 protein, CDR3 DNA. A D gene is named only where the DNA matches it firmly. The size of a clone is reported for some rows only, either as once, few or many, or as a class for expanded clones.

TRBV6-6,TRBD1,TRBJ1-4,once,CASSYIGTGDEKLFF,TGTGCCAGCAGTTACATTGGGACAGGGGATGAAAAACTGTTTTTT
TRBV11-2,TRBD2,TRBJ2-5,-,CASRSSGEETQYF,TGTGCCAGCAGGTCTAGCGGGGAAGAGACCCAGTACTTC
TRBV7-6,-,TRBJ1-2,-,CASSARTGSNYGYTF,TGTGCCAGCAGCGCACGTACAGGGTCTAACTATGGCTACACCTTC
TRBV5-4,TRBD1,TRBJ1-2,few,CASSRGRDRGSLYGYTF,TGTGCCAGCAGCCGAGGCCGGGACAGGGGATCCCTATATGGCTACACCTTC
TRBV5-4,-,TRBJ1-1,-,CASSLSLGNTEAFF,TGTGCCAGCAGCTTGTCTCTCGGGAACACTGAAGCTTTCTTT
TRBV28,TRBD1,TRBJ1-4,-,CASSLGTENEKLFF,TGTGCCAGCAGTTTGGGGACAGAGAATGAAAAACTGTTTTTT
TRBV6-2/TRBV6-3,TRBD2,TRBJ2-1,-,CASSSTNVTSGSYNEQFF,TGTGCCAGCAGTTCAACGAATGTGACTAGCGGGAGTTACAATGAGCAGTTCTTC
TRBV30,-,TRBJ1-5,-,CAWTPTGSNQPQHF,TGTGCCTGGACTCCTACAGGGTCCAATCAGCCCCAGCATTTT
TRBV9,TRBD2,TRBJ2-3,-,CASSASGTSGGGGDTQYF,TGTGCCAGCAGCGCTTCCGGGACTAGCGGGGGAGGGGGAGATACGCAGTATTTT
TRBV5-1,TRBD1,TRBJ2-7,-,CASSRTGDEQYF,TGCGCCAGCAGCCGGACAGGCGACGAGCAGTACTTC
TRBV6-6,-,TRBJ1-2,-,CASSFRTESGYTF,TGTGCCAGCAGTTTTAGGACAGAAAGCGGCTACACCTTC
TRBV5-1,-,TRBJ1-1,-,CASSQGDMGGRFTEAFF,TGCGCCAGCAGCCAAGGGGACATGGGAGGGAGGTTTACTGAAGCTTTCTTT
TRBV12-3/TRBV12-4,-,TRBJ1-1,-,CASSPIQNAEAFF,TGTGCCAGCAGTCCAATACAGAACGCTGAAGCTTTCTTT
TRBV5-5,TRBD1,TRBJ1-2,-,CASSWGQGDYYGYTF,TGTGCCAGCAGCTGGGGACAGGGGGATTACTATGGCTACACCTTC
TRBV29-1,-,TRBJ1-1,-,CSADSGPTSREAVFF,TGCAGCGCTGACTCTGGACCGACTTCACGGGAGGCGGTTTTCTTT
TRBV27,TRBD2,TRBJ2-7,once,CASSLTIRDYSYEQYF,TGTGCCAGCAGTCTCACCATACGGGACTATTCCTACGAGCAGTACTTC
TRBV15,-,TRBJ2-6,-,CATSRAGSGANVLTF,TGTGCCACCAGCAGAGCCGGCTCTGGGGCCAACGTCCTGACTTTC
TRBV3-1/TRBV3-2,-,TRBJ2-1,-,CASSRSGYNEQFF,TGTGCCAGCAGCCGCTCGGGGTACAATGAGCAGTTCTTC
TRBV2,TRBD1,TRBJ1-5,-,CASSGGQGVQPQHF,TGTGCCAGCAGTGGCGGACAGGGGGTCCAGCCCCAGCATTTT
TRBV5-4,-,TRBJ2-1,once,CASRRDGDFSYNEQFF,TGTGCCAGCAGACGGGATGGGGATTTCTCCTACAATGAGCAGTTCTTC
TRBV6-1,-,TRBJ2-5,-,CASSEYREETQYF,TGTGCCAGCAGTGAATATCGAGAAGAGACCCAGTACTTC
TRBV4-3,TRBD2,TRBJ2-3,-,CASSYAGGAPSDTQYF,TGCGCCAGCAGCTATGCCGGGGGGGCGCCTTCAGATACGCAGTATTTT
TRBV5-4,-,TRBJ2-5,-,CASSLPGVEETQYF,TGTGCCAGCAGCTTGCCAGGCGTTGAGGAGACCCAGTACTTC
TRBV3-1/TRBV3-2,-,TRBJ2-7,-,CASSQEIVGRDKTYEQYF,TGTGCCAGCAGCCAAGAGATAGTGGGGAGAGATAAAACCTACGAGCAGTACTTC
TRBV6-6,-,TRBJ2-7,-,CASSYSPVSYEQYF,TGTGCCAGCAGTTACTCCCCGGTCTCCTACGAGCAGTACTTC
TRBV5-4,TRBD1,TRBJ2-1,-,CASSQDRVPKTTKDEQFF,TGTGCCAGCAGCCAAGACAGGGTCCCAAAGACCACTAAGGATGAGCAGTTCTTC
TRBV9,-,TRBJ2-7,-,CASSVGASYEQYF,TGTGCCAGCAGCGTAGGCGCCTCCTACGAGCAGTACTTC
TRBV5-4,-,TRBJ1-2,-,CASSKSRVSGQRGYTF,TGTGCCAGCAGCAAATCGAGGGTGAGTGGCCAACGAGGCTACACCTTC